This T cell receptor (beta chain) was identified in a study of shared clonotypes between healthy human individuals. Germline V gene lookup returns CDR1 KGHSH and CDR2 LQKENI. This CDR3 has 15 amino acids. Trimming cost V 2 bases and J 4 bases, with 12 bases left between them. Splitting of each subset's genomic DNA was done evenly across several immunoSEQ plates. The repertoire was sequenced with immunoSEQ multiplex PCR; TCRdb's copy has only in-frame clones and lacks some. Here the sample spans roughly 490,000 clones, around 78% being singletons. The TCR was taken from a woman between 40 and 50 years old in good health. Some clones in this sample may be carry-over from other donors' samples. The chain has TRBV18 and TRBJ2-1; D is undetermined. Material for sequencing was PBMCs. Here the CDR3 DNA reads TGTGCCAGCTCACCAGCAGGATCTCCTTACAATGAGCAGTTCTTC. The encoded protein is CASSPAGSPYNEQFF.